The 32 T cell receptor beta chains presented below share a single source sample, sequenced in a study of blood T cell repertoires in COVID-19. The assay was immunoSEQ multiplex PCR, and TCRdb's table has in-frame clones only and misses some. This table has a few hundred thousand clones, about four fifths appearing once. The specimen was PBMCs or T cells enriched from blood (not recorded which). The source of these receptors is a woman aged 45-65 years who had recovered from COVID-19.

This rearrangement joins TRBV29-1 to TRBJ2-2; 13 nucleotides match TRBD2. The germline V gene has CDR1 SQVTM and CDR2 ANQGSEA. V dropped 6 bases and J dropped 0; count of bases not matched to a gene: 4. This CDR3 has 16 amino acids. The CDR3 reads CSVRTSGGTNTGELFF. CDR3 bases: TGCAGCGTAAGGACTAGCGGGGGCACGAACACCGGGGAGCTGTTTTTT.

The CDR3 DNA reads TGCGCCAGCAGCCAAGGAGGTCTATCTTCTGGGGCCAACGTCCTGACTTTC. Protein sequence: CASSQGGLSSGANVLTF. The chain joins TRBV4-3 to TRBJ2-6; no clear D gene. V was pared by 1 base and J by 1 base, with 11 bases between. The CDR3 extends over 17 amino acids. In germline, CDR1 is LGHNA, CDR2 YSLEER.

J is TRBJ2-7 and V is TRBV2; 13 positions match TRBD2. Germline V gene lookup returns CDR1 SNHLY and CDR2 FYNNEI. The CDR3 has 15 residues. After removal of 6 bases from V and 3 bases from J, the junction contained 5 bases not matched to a gene. DNA of the CDR3: TGTGCCAGCAGGGACGGACTAGCGGGAGTCTACGAGCAGTACTTC. Encoded protein: CASRDGLAGVYEQYF.

The chain is built from TRBV28 and TRBJ1-6; D perhaps matches TRBD1 (6 bases). Looked up from germline, CDR1 is MDHEN and CDR2 is SYDVKM. This CDR3 has 15 residues. Trimming took off 3 bases at V and 3 bases at J, with 9 bases between the two ends. The DNA of the CDR3 is TGTGCCAGCAGTTTCGGCAGGGGCTATAATTCACCCCTCCACTTT. It is translated as CASSFGRGYNSPLHF.

The V call is TRBV3-1 (or the pseudogene TRBV3-2), the J call TRBJ2-5; 7 bases fit TRBD2. V shed 0 bases and J 5 bases; nucleotides not matched to a gene: 9. Germline assignment: CDR1 LGHDT and CDR2 YNNKEL (reference sequence). The CDR3 runs 16 residues. The chain's CDR3 is CASSQEDGGGEETQYF. The CDR3 nucleotides read TGTGCCAGCAGCCAAGAAGACGGTGGGGGGGAGGAGACCCAGTACTTC.

The chain carries TRBV2 and TRBJ2-2; D ambiguous. The germline V gene encodes CDR1 SNHLY and CDR2 FYNNEI. Trimming left V 3 bases short and J 0 bases short, with 11 bases between. The CDR3 is 16 amino acids. This CDR3 is CASSEAQPANTGELFF. Here the CDR3 DNA reads TGTGCCAGCAGTGAGGCACAGCCCGCGAACACCGGGGAGCTGTTTTTT.

V and J are TRBV5-8 and TRBJ2-1; 10 nucleotides match TRBD2. Germline V CDR1 and CDR2: SGHTS, YDEGEE. This CDR3 region has 17 residues. The J segment lost 5 bases and the V segment lost 3 bases, leaving 11 bases of the junction unmatched. The CDR3 spells CASSSPWTSGANNEQFF. The CDR3 DNA is TGTGCCAGCAGCTCGCCGTGGACTAGCGGAGCCAACAATGAGCAGTTCTTC.

The J gene is TRBJ1-2, the V gene TRBV9, with D possibly matching TRBD1 (6 bases). The length of the CDR3 is 14 residues. CDR1 SGDLS and CDR2 YYNGEE come from the germline V gene. V gave up 2 bases and J gave up 7 bases, with 15 bases separating them. This CDR3 reads CASSVGAGESGYTF. For the CDR3, the DNA is TGTGCCAGCAGCGTCGGGGCAGGGGAAAGTGGCTACACCTTC.

This clone was observed a handful of times. This chain uses TRBV7-9 with TRBJ2-1; D is ambiguous. Germline CDR1 reads SEHNR; CDR2 reads FQNEAQ (reference sequence). The CDR3 has 13 residues. Trimming left V 8 bases short and J 6 bases short, with 14 bases between. The CDR3 loop reads CASLPPRGNEQFF. The CDR3 DNA is TGTGCCAGCCTACCCCCAAGAGGCAATGAGCAGTTCTTC.

This clone has only one observation. V and J are TRBV29-1 and TRBJ2-1; perhaps TRBD2 as D (5 bases). Looked up from germline, CDR1 is SQVTM and CDR2 is ANQGSEA. Trimming left V 4 bases short and J 2 bases short, with 12 bases between. The CDR3 is 14 amino acids. In nucleotides, the CDR3 is TGCAGCGTTGTTTTTGGAGGCGCCTACAATGAGCAGTTCTTC. It specifies CSVVFGGAYNEQFF.

This clone appeared once. The rearrangement uses TRBV5-1 and TRBJ2-7, with 9 bases lining up with TRBD1. Germline lookup yields CDR1 SGHRS and CDR2 YFSETQ. V shed 2 bases, J shed 1 base, and the junction held 1 base outside the gene matches. This CDR3 has 14 amino acids. The CDR3 coding sequence is TGCGCCAGCAGCTTACAGGGGGCATCCTACGAGCAGTACTTC. Translation: CASSLQGASYEQYF.

This chain joins TRBV15 and TRBJ2-5; 14 positions match TRBD2. The CDR3 runs to 15 residues. Per the germline V gene, CDR1 is LNHNV and CDR2 is YYDKDF (reference sequence). The trim removed 3 bases at V and 9 bases at J, leaving 6 bases unmatched. The CDR3 is CATSRMTSGGEAQYF. In DNA form, the CDR3 reads TGTGCCACCAGCAGGATGACTAGCGGGGGGGAGGCCCAGTACTTC.

The gene calls are TRBV3-1 (or the pseudogene TRBV3-2) and TRBJ2-5; 7 bases agree with TRBD2. V was pared by 4 bases and J by 7 bases, with 12 bases of the junction left unmatched. Germline-derived CDR1 and CDR2 are LGHDT and YNNKEL (reference sequence). CDR3 length: 15 amino acids. The CDR3 nucleotides read TGTGCCAGCAGCCCCCGCGTCCTAGCGGCCTTGACCCAGTACTTC. This gives the protein CASSPRVLAALTQYF.

V is TRBV28 and J is TRBJ1-2; possible D gene TRBD1, 5 bases. CDR3 size: 16 residues. CDR1 is MDHEN, CDR2 SYDVKM, per germline. V gave up 2 bases and J gave up 0 bases, with 13 bases separating them. The CDR3 region has the DNA TGTGCCAGCAGTTTACACAACGGGGGAGCTAACTATGGCTACACCTTC. Protein sequence: CASSLHNGGANYGYTF.

The gene calls are TRBV11-3 and TRBJ1-3; D call uncertain. Germline CDR1 is SGHNT and CDR2 is YENEEA. Trimming shortened V by 5 bases and J by 0 bases, and 11 bases separated the two germline ends. The CDR3 has 15 amino acids. The CDR3, as DNA: TGTGCCAGCAGCATCGAGGGTTCCTCTGGAAACACCATATATTTT. It encodes CASSIEGSSGNTIYF.

The gene calls are TRBV5-4 and TRBJ2-1; possibly TRBD1 for D (5 bases). The CDR3 has 14 residues. Germline CDR1 reads SGHNT; CDR2 reads YYREEE (reference sequence). V dropped 5 bases and J dropped 1 base, with 10 bases sitting between them. The CDR3 bases are TGTGCCAGCAGGCCCAGGGTTTCCTACAATGAGCAGTTCTTC. Translating it yields CASRPRVSYNEQFF.

The table lists this clone with a few counts. The CDR3 sequence is CASSQMDRMNSPLHF. The CDR3 DNA reads as TGCGCCAGCAGCCAAATGGACAGGATGAATTCACCCCTCCACTTT. V usage is TRBV4-1 and J usage is TRBJ1-6, with TRBD1 matching 7 bases. The V gene end was trimmed by 2 bases and the J gene end by 7 bases; junction bases not matched to a gene: 5. The CDR3 covers 15 residues. Germline V gene data show CDR1 as MGHRA and CDR2 as YSYEKL.

As DNA, the CDR3 is TGCGCCAGCAGTCAATCAGGCGACAGGGGGCAGCACCACGAGCAGTACTTC. Its translation is CASSQSGDRGQHHEQYF. V is TRBV23-1 and J is TRBJ2-7; 10 positions match TRBD1. TRBV23-1 is known as an ORF, though its function is uncertain. The V and J ends lost 0 bases and 5 bases, in that order; junction bases with no gene match: 10. CDR3 length: 17 amino acids.

The chain employs TRBV20-1 and TRBJ2-1, with 11 bases identical to TRBD1. The CDR3 loop spans 16 amino acids. Germline trimming cut 3 bases from V and 6 bases from J; bases unmatched to any gene: 10. The germline CDR1 and CDR2 sequences are DFQATT and SNEGSKA (reference sequence). The CDR3 bases are TGCAGTGCTAGTTCCATCCGGGACAGGGGGTCCAATGAGCAGTTCTTC. Encoded protein: CSASSIRDRGSNEQFF.

This chain connects TRBV19 to TRBJ1-2, with D hard to call. The CDR3 runs 17 residues. Germline loops: CDR1 LNHDA, CDR2 SQIVND (reference sequence). Trimming removed 10 bases at V and 4 bases at J, with 28 bases between. The CDR3 sequence is CATTPGGKAGGAYGYTF. CDR3 DNA: TGTGCCACTACCCCGGGAGGTAAGGCAGGAGGTGCCTATGGCTACACCTTC.

V and J are TRBV12-3 or TRBV12-4 and TRBJ1-2; no clear D gene. The V gene lost 5 bases and the J gene lost 0 bases, with 7 bases spanning the gap. CDR3 length: 13 residues. The CDR3 region has the DNA TGTGCCAGCAGTGGCGGAACTAACTATGGCTACACCTTC. This gives the protein CASSGGTNYGYTF.

This chain connects TRBV6-2 or TRBV6-3 to TRBJ2-6; the D is unclear. In germline, CDR1 is MNHEY, CDR2 SVGEGT. CDR3 length: 16 amino acids. The V end lost 2 bases, the J end lost 0 bases, and 8 bases lay between the germline ends. CDR3 bases: TGTGCCAGCAGTTACGAGGCGGTCTCTGGGGCCAACGTCCTGACTTTC. Translated, it gives CASSYEAVSGANVLTF.

This clone was recorded once. This rearrangement joins TRBV3-1 (or the pseudogene TRBV3-2) to TRBJ1-1; perhaps TRBD1 as D (6 bases). CDR1 is LGHDT, CDR2 YNNKEL, per germline (reference sequence). The CDR3 runs to 14 residues. V was clipped by 5 bases and J by 0 bases, with 10 bases between them. The CDR3 DNA follows: TGTGCCAGCAGCTTGGACAGTTTGAACACTGAAGCTTTCTTT. It encodes CASSLDSLNTEAFF.

The V gene is TRBV7-2, the J gene TRBJ1-1; tentatively, D is TRBD1 (5 bases). Germline V gene sequence: CDR1 SGHTA, CDR2 FQGNSA. V dropped 3 bases and J dropped 1 base, with 9 bases sitting between them. The CDR3 covers 14 residues. This CDR3 is CASSLSQGNTEAFF. The CDR3 DNA sequence: TGTGCCAGCAGCTTGAGTCAGGGGAACACTGAAGCTTTCTTT.

The chain recombines TRBV5-1 with TRBJ2-5, with D tentatively TRBD1 (6 bases). Trimming removed 0 bases at V and 7 bases at J, with 7 bases between. The germline gives CDR1 SGHRS, CDR2 YFSETQ. This CDR3 has 12 residues. CDR3 region: CASSLEGGTQYF. CDR3 bases: TGCGCCAGCAGCTTGGAAGGGGGGACCCAGTACTTC.

The rearrangement links TRBV6-6 to TRBJ2-7; 9 positions agree with TRBD2. The germline gives CDR1 MNHNY, CDR2 SVGAGI (reference sequence). Trimming at V came to 7 bases and at J to 7 bases, leaving 11 bases not matched to a gene. This CDR3 is 14 amino acids long. CDR3 nucleotides: TGTGCCAGCACCCCCGGCGGGAGGGCGAGGGAGCAGTACTTC. This codes for CASTPGGRAREQYF.

Only a few counts were recorded for this clone. The chain joins TRBV5-8 to TRBJ1-5, with a weak D call TRBD1 (6 bases). CDR3 length: 16 residues. Trimming pared 0 bases from V and 0 bases from J, leaving 10 bases between. The V gene's germline CDR1 is SGHTS and CDR2 YDEGEE. CDR3 in amino acids: CASSLARTVSNQPQHF. The DNA of the CDR3 is TGTGCCAGCAGCTTGGCTAGGACAGTTAGCAATCAGCCCCAGCATTTT.

The chain couples TRBV19 to TRBJ1-1; the D gene is possibly TRBD1 (6 bases). This CDR3 has 15 residues. Trimming cost V 3 bases and J 4 bases, with 15 bases left between them. Germline V gene lookup returns CDR1 LNHDA and CDR2 SQIVND (reference sequence). CDR3 sequence (DNA): TGTGCCAGTAGTATGGGCGCAGGGGTCGGCACTGAAGCTTTCTTT. Amino acids: CASSMGAGVGTEAFF.

The CDR3 loop is CASSFRQPNEKLFF. CDR3 nucleotides: TGTGCCAGCAGCTTCAGGCAGCCTAATGAAAAACTGTTTTTT. This chain links TRBV5-6 with TRBJ1-4; D is unresolved. CDR1 is SGHDT and CDR2 is YYEEEE in the germline V gene. Trimming removed 2 bases from V and 3 bases from J, with 8 bases in between. This CDR3 has 14 residues.

The table lists this clone with a count of one. The chain is built from TRBV30 and TRBJ1-2; a possible D gene is TRBD1 (5 bases). Trimming cost V 8 bases and J 0 bases, with 19 bases left between them. The CDR3 covers 15 residues. The germline CDR1 and CDR2 sequences are GTSNPN and SVGIG (reference sequence). CDR3 sequence reads: CARTGGRQTNYGYTF. CDR3 nucleotide sequence: TGTGCCAGAACTGGGGGGAGACAGACTAACTATGGCTACACCTTC.

The chain recombines TRBV6-6 with TRBJ1-3, with 7 nucleotides matching TRBD1. Germline V gene sequence: CDR1 MNHNY, CDR2 SVGAGI (reference sequence). This CDR3 has 17 amino acids. J lost 0 bases, V lost 5 bases, and 10 bases had no gene match. The CDR3 loop is CASSRGQIIPSGNTIYF. For the CDR3, the DNA is TGTGCCAGCAGTCGGGGACAGATAATTCCCTCTGGAAACACCATATATTTT.

This clone was found once. The chain uses TRBV2 and TRBJ2-3; TRBD2 matches 8 bases. V shed 5 bases and J 5 bases; nucleotides not matched to a gene: 3. The CDR3 is made up of 13 amino acids. Per germline, CDR1 SNHLY and CDR2 FYNNEI. The CDR3 DNA is TGTGCCAGCAGTCCGGGGGGGAGAGATACGCAGTATTTT. Its translation is CASSPGGRDTQYF.